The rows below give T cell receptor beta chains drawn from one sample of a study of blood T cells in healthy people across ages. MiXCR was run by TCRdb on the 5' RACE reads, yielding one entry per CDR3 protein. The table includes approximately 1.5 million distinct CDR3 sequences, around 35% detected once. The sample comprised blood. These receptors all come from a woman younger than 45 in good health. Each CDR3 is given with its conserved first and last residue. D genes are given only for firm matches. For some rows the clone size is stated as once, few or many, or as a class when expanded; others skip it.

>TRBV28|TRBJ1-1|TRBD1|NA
TGTGCCAGCAGTTACAGGGGATTAGGAGAAGCTTTCTTT
CASSYRGLGEAFF
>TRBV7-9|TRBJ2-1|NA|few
TGTGCCAGCAGCTCCCCCTCCTCCTCCTACAATGAGCAGTTCTTC
CASSSPSSSYNEQFF
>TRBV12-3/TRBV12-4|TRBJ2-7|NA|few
TGTGCCAGCACCACCCCGGCTACTAAGTACTTC
CASTTPATKYF
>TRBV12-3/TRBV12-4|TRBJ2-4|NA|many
TGTGCCAGCAGTTTAGGAGGGGGGGTGGCCAAAAACATTCAGTACTTC
CASSLGGGVAKNIQYF
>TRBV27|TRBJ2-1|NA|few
TGTGCCAGCAGTTTGTGGGGGCGCGACAATGAGCAGTTCTTC
CASSLWGRDNEQFF
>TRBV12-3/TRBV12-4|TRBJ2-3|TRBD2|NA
TGTGCCAGTTGGAAGAGGACTAGCCGGACAGATACGCAGTATTTT
CASWKRTSRTDTQYF
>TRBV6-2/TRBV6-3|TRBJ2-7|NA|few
TGTGCCAGCAGCTCAACCAGGGGGGTTTTCTACGAGCAGTACTTC
CASSSTRGVFYEQYF
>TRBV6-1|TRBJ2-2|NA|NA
TGTGCCAGCGGGGGGGCCCTCGTCCCTCGCACCGGGGAGCTGTTTTTT
CASGGALVPRTGELFF
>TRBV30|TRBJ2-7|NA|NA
TGTGCCTGGAGTCTCCGCGGGGTCTACGAGCAGTACTTC
CAWSLRGVYEQYF
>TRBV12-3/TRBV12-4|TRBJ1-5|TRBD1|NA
TGTGCCAGCAGTTCAACAGGGGGTCAACAGCCCCAGCATTTT
CASSSTGGQQPQHF
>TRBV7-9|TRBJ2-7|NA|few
TGTGCCAGCAGCTTAGTGTATTCGTGGCAGGATACCTACGAGCAGTACTTC
CASSLVYSWQDTYEQYF
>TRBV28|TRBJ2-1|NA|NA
TGTGCCAGCAGTTTATGGCGGGGCCTCAATGAGCAGTTCTTC
CASSLWRGLNEQFF
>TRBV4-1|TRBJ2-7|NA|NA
TGCGCCAGCGGCCAAGAAAGAGGGAAGAACAAGCAGTACTTC
CASGQERGKNKQYF
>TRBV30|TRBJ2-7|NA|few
TGTGCCTGGAGTACTGGACAGTCCTACGAGCAGTACTTC
CAWSTGQSYEQYF
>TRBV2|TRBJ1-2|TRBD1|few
TGTGCCAGCAGGCCGACAGGGTTTGGGAACTATGGCTACACCTTC
CASRPTGFGNYGYTF
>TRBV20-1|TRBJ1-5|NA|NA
TGCAGTGCTGAAGGGGGGGACAGCAATCAGCCCCAGCATTTT
CSAEGGDSNQPQHF
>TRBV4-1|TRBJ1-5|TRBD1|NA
TGCGCCAGCAGCCAGCCAAAGACAGGGGTCGGCAATCAGCCCCAGCATTTT
CASSQPKTGVGNQPQHF
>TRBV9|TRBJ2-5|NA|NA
TGTGCCAGCAGCCAAGGGGTTAGCGTACGGTTACAAGAGACCCAGTACTTC
CASSQGVSVRLQETQYF
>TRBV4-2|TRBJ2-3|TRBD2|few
TGTGCCAGCAGCCAAGAAAATGGAGCGGGAGGGGCAGATACGCAGTATTTT
CASSQENGAGGADTQYF
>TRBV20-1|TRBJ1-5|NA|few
TGCAGTGCCGATAGCCTGGGACAAGGGAATCATCAGCCCCAGCATTTT
CSADSLGQGNHQPQHF
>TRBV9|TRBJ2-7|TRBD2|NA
TGTGCCAGCAGCGTAGAGCCCCTAGCGGGAGACGTGCAGTACTTC
CASSVEPLAGDVQYF
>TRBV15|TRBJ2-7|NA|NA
TGTGCCACCAGCAGAGATGGGGTAGGCAGGGCCCCATACGAGCAGTACTTC
CATSRDGVGRAPYEQYF